Following are 22 T cell receptor beta chains from one sample sequenced in a study of response to subunit inactivated influenza vaccine. From the RT-PCR reads, TCRdb called clonotypes with MiXCR, one entry per CDR3 protein. The profile shows 450,000 to 600,000 distinct CDR3 sequences, about 8% of them singletons. The material sequenced was PBMCs from blood, taken roughly 24 months after vaccination. The receptor set was obtained from a man between 50 and 69 years old who received an inactivated influenza vaccine.

This clonotype showed up just a few times. The chain joins TRBV20-1 to TRBJ1-5, with D uncertain. The germline CDR1 and CDR2 sequences are DFQATT and SNEGSKA (reference sequence). The germline V and J ends were trimmed by 6 bases and 5 bases, with 14 bases remaining between them. The CDR3 runs 13 residues. DNA of the CDR3: TGCAGTGCCGGGGTCGCAGACCATCAGCCCCAGCATTTT. This translates into CSAGVADHQPQHF.

This clonotype showed up many times. The rearrangement joins TRBV5-6 to TRBJ2-3; the D gene is possibly TRBD1 (6 bases). The CDR3 extends over 14 amino acids. Trimming cost V 7 bases and J 4 bases, with 16 bases left between them. Germline loops: CDR1 SGHDT, CDR2 YYEEEE. The CDR3 bases are TGTGCCAGCGGCCAACAGGGCCCCCCAGATACGCAGTATTTT. Translating gives CASGQQGPPDTQYF.

The rearrangement joins TRBV6-1 to TRBJ2-4, with no clear D. The CDR3 contains 14 residues. Germline assignment: CDR1 MNHNS and CDR2 SASEGT. V was clipped by 4 bases and J by 3 bases, with 10 bases between them. CDR3 bases: TGTGCCAGCAGTGGACAAGAGCGCAAAAACATTCAGTACTTC. Protein product: CASSGQERKNIQYF.

In this sample, this clonotype turned up a few times. The rearrangement uses TRBV18 and TRBJ1-2, with D unclear. V was shortened by 0 bases and J by 10 bases, with 12 bases between the two germline ends. Germline-derived CDR1 and CDR2 are KGHSH and LQKENI. There are 13 residues in the CDR3. CDR3 DNA: TGTGCCAGCTCACCACCGCCAGGTATAAACTACACCTTC. This gives the protein CASSPPPGINYTF.

As concerns this clonotype: At one end, the junction sequence differs from germline, possibly due to a read error. For the CDR3, the DNA is TGTGTCAGCAGTTTTGTGTACATGAACACTGAAGCTTTCTTT. It translates to CVSSFVYMNTEAFF. This chain joins TRBV12-3 or TRBV12-4 and TRBJ1-1; D not certain. The CDR3 runs to 14 residues.

V is TRBV4-3 and J is TRBJ2-1; 11 bases line up with TRBD2. CDR1 is LGHNA, CDR2 YSLEER, per germline. Trimming removed 0 bases from V and 3 bases from J; junction bases left unmatched: 7. This CDR3 is built from 18 residues. The CDR3 sequence: CASSQDPPLAGVYNEQFF. The CDR3 DNA sequence: TGCGCCAGCAGCCAAGATCCCCCACTAGCGGGAGTCTACAATGAGCAGTTCTTC.

This clonotype was observed many times. The rearrangement links TRBV28 to TRBJ2-2; D ambiguous. CDR3 length: 12 amino acids. Germline V gene data show CDR1 as MDHEN and CDR2 as SYDVKM. V was shortened by 5 bases and J by 8 bases, with 9 bases between the two germline ends. This chain's CDR3 is CASSPNGGELFF. The CDR3 bases are TGTGCCAGCAGTCCGAATGGTGGGGAGCTGTTTTTT.

V usage is TRBV20-1 and J usage is TRBJ1-5; no definite D call. Trimming took 1 base from V and 5 from J, leaving 21 bases between them. Germline V CDR1 and CDR2: DFQATT, SNEGSKA (reference sequence). The CDR3 contains 17 residues. The CDR3 loop is CSARVPVPLKAHQPQHF. CDR3 DNA sequence: TGCAGTGCTAGAGTTCCCGTTCCCCTAAAGGCCCATCAGCCCCAGCATTTT.

In the case of this clonotype: A clone one base away is much larger, so this may be a read error. The J gene is TRBJ1-2, the V gene TRBV11-2; TRBD1 agrees at 8 bases. This CDR3 contains 16 residues. Germline V CDR1 and CDR2: SGHAT, FQNNGV. CDR3 amino acids: CASSRNVDRVSYDYTF. DNA for the CDR3: TGTGCCAGCAGCCGGAACGTGGACAGGGTATCCTATGACTACACCTTC.

J is TRBJ1-4 and V is TRBV5-1; D unresolved. Trimming took off 0 bases at V and 5 bases at J, with 8 bases between the two ends. This CDR3 comprises 14 residues. The germline V gene has CDR1 SGHRS and CDR2 YFSETQ. Here the CDR3 DNA reads TGCGCCAGCAGCTTGGGCCAGGTGAATGAAAAACTGTTTTTT. Protein: CASSLGQVNEKLFF.

V is TRBV12-3 or TRBV12-4 and J is TRBJ2-2, with a tentative D call TRBD2 (6 bases). This CDR3 is built from 15 residues. V was shortened by 2 bases and J by 6 bases, with 13 bases between the two germline ends. The CDR3, as DNA: TGTGCCAGCAGTTTAACGACTAGTAGACCCGGGGAGCTGTTTTTT. Translating it yields CASSLTTSRPGELFF.

This rearrangement joins TRBV5-1 to TRBJ2-3; no clear D gene. CDR1 SGHRS and CDR2 YFSETQ come from the germline V gene. The CDR3 is 14 residues long. V was clipped by 7 bases and J by 0 bases, with 12 bases between them. The CDR3 sequence: CASRGRRSTDTQYF. In DNA, the CDR3 is TGCGCCAGCCGCGGACGAAGAAGCACAGATACGCAGTATTTT.

This clonotype was detected a few times. The J gene is TRBJ2-1, the V gene TRBV18, with no clear D. The CDR3 sequence is 15 residues long. Trimming shortened V by 3 bases and J by 2 bases, and 11 bases separated the two germline ends. The germline CDR1 and CDR2 sequences are KGHSH and LQKENI. CDR3 DNA sequence: TGTGCCAGCTCACCGTCTCGAGTCGCCTACAATGAGCAGTTCTTC. Its translation is CASSPSRVAYNEQFF.

V usage is TRBV20-1 and J usage is TRBJ2-5; TRBD2 aligns across 7 bases. Germline V CDR1 and CDR2: DFQATT, SNEGSKA (reference sequence). V trimming: 7 bases; J trimming: 5 bases; junction bases outside the gene matches: 7. The length of the CDR3 is 12 residues. CDR3 residues: CSVSMGGETQYF. The CDR3 DNA follows: TGCAGTGTCTCAATGGGGGGGGAGACCCAGTACTTC.

This clonotype was detected only a few times. V is TRBV4-1 and J is TRBJ2-7, with TRBD1 matching 9 bases. The ends lost 1 base at V and 1 base at J; junction bases unmatched: 8. The CDR3 length is 17 residues. Germline CDR1 MGHRA, CDR2 YSYEKL. CDR3 amino acids: CASSQVIVGQGSYEQYF. The CDR3 DNA is TGCGCCAGCAGCCAAGTTATCGTCGGACAGGGGTCCTACGAGCAGTACTTC.

J is TRBJ2-7 and V is TRBV6-5, with D maybe TRBD2 (5 bases). V was pared by 0 bases and J by 2 bases, with 14 bases between. In germline, CDR1 is MNHEY, CDR2 SVGAGI. This CDR3 spans 16 amino acids. The CDR3 DNA sequence: TGTGCCAGCAGTTACTCGATGCGGGTACGGGCCTACGAGCAGTACTTC. The encoded protein is CASSYSMRVRAYEQYF.

This clonotype has more than one count but fewer than ten. V gene TRBV28 combines with J gene TRBJ1-2; 10 nucleotides match TRBD1. This CDR3 is built from 14 residues. Trimming took 3 bases from V and 6 from J; bases not matched to a gene: 4. Germline V lookup: CDR1 MDHEN, CDR2 SYDVKM. CDR3 residues: CASSFFGTGDGYTF. Here the CDR3 DNA reads TGTGCCAGCAGTTTCTTCGGGACAGGGGATGGCTACACCTTC.

The chain couples TRBV6-2 or TRBV6-3 to TRBJ1-1; D unresolved. Germline assignment: CDR1 MNHEY and CDR2 SVGEGT. V was clipped by 4 bases and J by 0 bases, with 12 bases between them. This CDR3 is 15 amino acids long. CDR3 nucleotides: TGTGCCAGCAGTTCACGGTCCGTGATGAACACTGAAGCTTTCTTT. Translated: CASSSRSVMNTEAFF.

This clonotype occurred many times. The chain combines TRBV9 with TRBJ2-3, with 7 bases matching TRBD2. The V gene end was trimmed by 3 bases and the J gene end by 1 base; junction bases not matched to a gene: 8. CDR3 length: 16 residues. CDR1 and CDR2 (germline): SGDLS, YYNGEE. CDR3: CASSASREGRTDTQYF. CDR3 DNA sequence: TGTGCCAGCAGCGCCTCAAGGGAGGGCCGCACAGATACGCAGTATTTT.

The rearrangement uses TRBV20-1 and TRBJ1-5; 7 bases are shared with TRBD1. Trimming took 0 bases from V and 4 from J; bases not matched to a gene: 6. There are 15 residues in the CDR3. From germline, CDR1 is DFQATT and CDR2 SNEGSKA (reference sequence). DNA for the CDR3: TGCAGTGCTAGAGATCCGCAGGGGGAGAATCAGCCCCAGCATTTT. Protein sequence: CSARDPQGENQPQHF.

The V gene is TRBV3-1, the J gene TRBJ2-7, with D perhaps matching TRBD2 (6 bases). Germline assignment: CDR1 LGHDT and CDR2 YNNKEL (reference sequence). Trimming stripped 1 base from V and 0 bases from J, with 13 bases between. The CDR3 length is 16 residues. CDR3 in DNA: TGTGCCAGCAGCCAAGGTAGGGGACTTCTCTCCTACGAGCAGTACTTC. As protein: CASSQGRGLLSYEQYF.

This clonotype was detected many times. This sequence joins TRBV7-9 and TRBJ1-3, with TRBD1 as a possible D gene (5 bases). The V and J ends lost 5 bases and 12 bases respectively, with 14 bases between them. The CDR3 spans 12 residues. Germline V gives CDR1 SEHNR, CDR2 FQNEAQ (reference sequence). This CDR3 is CASSPPGRDIYF. The CDR3, as DNA: TGTGCCAGCAGCCCACCGGGCAGGGACATATATTTT.